The rows below give T cell receptor beta chains drawn from one sample of a study of OX40 agonist ivuxolimab in advanced cancers. Generated by immunoSEQ multiplex PCR, the TCRdb table keeps only in-frame clones and is missing some. The sample carries roughly 19,000 clones, around 84% recorded once. The specimen was CD4+ or CD8+ T cells sorted from blood, collected in a trial of the OX40 agonist ivuxolimab. These receptors all stem from an adult with an advanced solid tumor such as melanoma, head and neck, liver or kidney cancer. CDR3s include the opening cysteine and the closing phenylalanine or tryptophan. D genes are given only for firm matches. Size tells how often a clone was seen (once, few, many) or the class of an expanded clone, and some rows leave it out.

TRBV2	NA	TRBJ1-5	NA	TGTGCCAGCAGTGGGACACCAAATCAGCCCCAGCATTTT	CASSGTPNQPQHF
TRBV2	NA	TRBJ1-1	NA	TGTGCCAGCAGTGTCAATAGAAGGGGAACGAACACTGAAGCTTTCTTT	CASSVNRRGTNTEAFF
TRBV7-2	NA	TRBJ2-3	TRBD2	TGTGCCAGCAGCTCAAAGACTAGCGGGAGAGGATCCCCAGATACGCAGTATTTT	CASSSKTSGRGSPDTQYF
TRBV4-1	NA	TRBJ1-6	TRBD1	TGCGCCAGCAGCCAAGCCGGACAGGGGAATTCACCCCTCCACTTT	CASSQAGQGNSPLHF
TRBV19	NA	TRBJ2-1	NA	TGTGCCAGTAGTATAGATAATACCTACAATGAGCAGTTCTTC	CASSIDNTYNEQFF
TRBV2	NA	TRBJ2-7	TRBD1	TGTGCCAGCAGGGGGACAGTCTCCTACGAGCAGTACTTC	CASRGTVSYEQYF
TRBV5-8	NA	TRBJ1-5	NA	TGTGCCAGCAGCGCCGGGGGACCCCAGCATTTT	CASSAGGPQHF
TRBV27	NA	TRBJ2-6	NA	TGTGCCAGCAGTCCCCTGCTGGAAGGGGCCAACGTCCTGACTTTC	CASSPLLEGANVLTF
TRBV6-1	NA	TRBJ1-1	NA	TGTGCCAGCAGTGAAAAGGCCAGGGCCACTGAAGCTTTCTTT	CASSEKARATEAFF
TRBV28	NA	TRBJ2-6	TRBD1	TGTGCCAGCACCCGGGACAGGGAATACTCTGGGGCCAACGTCCTGACTTTC	CASTRDREYSGANVLTF
TRBV5-4	NA	TRBJ1-5	NA	TGTGCCAGCAGCCCCCTTCCCGGTCAGCCCCAGCATTTT	CASSPLPGQPQHF
TRBV2	medium-sized	TRBJ1-2	NA	TGTGCCAGCAGTGAAGACGGGGTGTGGGGCTACACCTTC	CASSEDGVWGYTF
TRBV7-2	NA	TRBJ2-5	TRBD2	TGTGCCAGCAGCCCACAGACTAGCCGGGGTATAGAGACCCAGTACTTC	CASSPQTSRGIETQYF
TRBV5-4	NA	TRBJ2-3	NA	TGTGCCAGCAGCTTGGAGGCAGGGACCTACACAGATACGCAGTATTTT	CASSLEAGTYTDTQYF
TRBV18	NA	TRBJ1-5	NA	TGTGCCAGCTCCGAAACCCGCGATCAGCCCCAGCATTTT	CASSETRDQPQHF
TRBV7-9	NA	TRBJ2-5	NA	TGTGCCAGCAGCTTTACTAGCTCTGAGACCCAGTACTTC	CASSFTSSETQYF